What follows are 26 T cell receptor beta chains derived from one specimen sequenced in a study of cytomegalovirus exposure and HLA in healthy donors. Assay used: immunoSEQ multiplex PCR; TCRdb lists only in-frame clones, some missing. This table has approximately 140,000 clones, about 90% appearing once. The sequenced sample consisted of PBMCs. All receptors come from a man younger than 30 in good health and CMV-seronegative.

Of note for this clone: A much larger clone differs by one base, so this may be a read error. The chain joins TRBV7-9 to TRBJ2-7; 11 positions match TRBD1. Germline CDR1 reads SEHNR; CDR2 reads FQNEAQ (reference sequence). V lost 4 bases, J lost 3 bases, and 5 bases stayed unmatched. The CDR3 is made up of 15 amino acids. CDR3: CASSYSGTGGYEQYF. CDR3 DNA sequence: TGTGCCAGCAGCTACTCCGGGACAGGGGGCTACGAGCAGTACTTC.

V gene TRBV30 combines with J gene TRBJ2-2, with D maybe TRBD1 (5 bases). Trimming took off 2 bases at V and 2 bases at J, with 12 bases between the two ends. The CDR3 is 15 amino acids. In germline, CDR1 is GTSNPN, CDR2 SVGIG (reference sequence). Here the CDR3 DNA reads TGTGCCTGGAGTATAGCCCAGGGAAACACCGGGGAGCTGTTTTTT. Encoded protein: CAWSIAQGNTGELFF.

The rearrangement uses TRBV4-3 and TRBJ1-3; perhaps TRBD1 as D (5 bases). Deletions cut 4 bases from V and 4 bases from J, with 20 bases between. The CDR3 runs 17 residues. Looked up from germline, CDR1 is LGHNA and CDR2 is YSLEER. Here the CDR3 reads CASSLRVGGPTGNTIYF. CDR3 nucleotide sequence: TGCGCCAGCAGCCTTCGCGTGGGGGGACCTACGGGAAACACCATATATTTT.

The CDR3 region is CASSVRLRDTQYF. In nucleotides, the CDR3 is TGTGCCAGCTCTGTGCGTCTGCGAGATACGCAGTATTTT. The chain uses TRBV7-9 and TRBJ2-3; unclear D gene. The CDR3 has 13 residues. Per germline, CDR1 SEHNR and CDR2 FQNEAQ (reference sequence). V lost 8 bases to trimming and J lost 5 bases, with 14 bases between them.

V gene TRBV7-8 combines with J gene TRBJ2-5, with D perhaps TRBD1 (5 bases). V lost 1 base to trimming and J lost 4 bases, with 10 bases between them. The CDR3 sequence is 14 residues long. CDR1 and CDR2 from the germline V gene are SGHVS and FQNEAQ. The chain's CDR3 is CASSLGRVGETQYF. The CDR3 region has the DNA TGTGCCAGCAGCTTAGGCAGGGTAGGAGAGACCCAGTACTTC.

The V and J genes are TRBV5-1 and TRBJ2-1, with 8 nucleotides matching TRBD1. Germline V gives CDR1 SGHRS, CDR2 YFSETQ. The CDR3 consists of 15 residues. Trimming at V came to 4 bases and at J to 2 bases, leaving 5 bases not matched to a gene. The CDR3 reads CASSPGQATYNEQFF. CDR3 DNA: TGCGCCAGCAGCCCGGGACAGGCGACCTACAATGAGCAGTTCTTC.

The V and J genes are TRBV15 and TRBJ1-1, with 8 bases lining up with TRBD1. The germline V gene has CDR1 LNHNV and CDR2 YYDKDF (reference sequence). V was pared by 2 bases and J by 1 base, with 6 bases of the junction left unmatched. This CDR3 has 16 residues. Written as DNA, the CDR3 is TGTGCCACCAGCAGACAACGGACAGGGCGGAACACTGAAGCTTTCTTT. Protein: CATSRQRTGRNTEAFF.

This chain connects TRBV5-1 to TRBJ2-7; perhaps TRBD1 as D (5 bases). Trimming removed 4 bases from V and 3 bases from J, with 11 bases in between. This CDR3 has 13 residues. The germline CDR1 and CDR2 sequences are SGHRS and YFSETQ. CDR3 residues: CASSIDRLYEQYF. The CDR3 coding sequence is TGCGCCAGCAGCATAGACAGACTCTACGAGCAGTACTTC.

The chain uses TRBV7-2 and TRBJ1-2, with D unclear. Germline CDR1 SGHTA, CDR2 FQGNSA. This CDR3 has 15 amino acids. Trimming took 0 bases from V and 4 from J, leaving 12 bases between them. This chain's CDR3 is CASSLATAPGYGYTF. CDR3 sequence (DNA): TGTGCCAGCAGCTTAGCCACCGCCCCGGGCTATGGCTACACCTTC.

The chain employs TRBV11-2 and TRBJ2-7, with D possibly being TRBD2 (5 bases). Trimming removed 2 bases from V and 1 base from J, with 9 bases in between. The CDR3 runs 14 residues. Germline V gene data show CDR1 as SGHAT and CDR2 as FQNNGV. The CDR3 region is CASSLPGMSYEQYF. CDR3 bases: TGTGCCAGCAGCTTACCCGGGATGTCCTACGAGCAGTACTTC.

This CDR3 reads CASSIAGGQNEQFF. The CDR3 nucleotides read TGCGCCAGCAGCATAGCGGGAGGGCAAAATGAGCAGTTCTTC. The chain combines TRBV10-1 with TRBJ2-1; 11 bases agree with TRBD2. Germline CDR1 and CDR2: WNHNN and SYGVQD (reference sequence). This CDR3 contains 14 residues. The V gene end was trimmed by 6 bases and the J gene end by 7 bases; junction bases not matched to a gene: 5.

The chain is built from TRBV18 and TRBJ2-5; 7 bases fit TRBD1. The ends lost 3 bases at V and 9 bases at J; junction bases unmatched: 13. The length of the CDR3 is 15 residues. Germline CDR1 reads KGHSH; CDR2 reads LQKENI. CDR3 coding DNA: TGTGCCAGCTCACCTACAGGGGACAGCCTACGGGCCCAGTACTTC. Protein: CASSPTGDSLRAQYF.

The chain links TRBV5-1 to TRBJ2-7; a possible D gene is TRBD1 (6 bases). V was cut by 2 bases and J by 0 bases, with 12 bases left in between. The germline CDR1 and CDR2 sequences are SGHRS and YFSETQ. The CDR3 extends over 15 amino acids. The CDR3 loop is CASSLQGTSSYEQYF. In nucleotides, the CDR3 is TGCGCCAGCAGCTTACAGGGAACGAGCTCCTACGAGCAGTACTTC.

This clone was detected a few times. The chain carries TRBV6-4 and TRBJ1-6; TRBD1 might be the D (5 bases). Trimming cost V 2 bases and J 5 bases, with 7 bases left between them. This CDR3 comprises 14 residues. Germline V gene lookup returns CDR1 MRHNA and CDR2 SNTAGT. In DNA form, the CDR3 reads TGTGCCAGCAGTGACGGCAGGGATAATTCACCCCTCCACTTT. Encoded protein: CASSDGRDNSPLHF.

V and J are TRBV28 and TRBJ2-7; possibly TRBD1 for D (5 bases). The CDR3 is 15 amino acids. CDR1 and CDR2 from the germline V gene are MDHEN and SYDVKM. V gave up 3 bases and J gave up 7 bases, with 19 bases separating them. This CDR3 reads CASSLIRVGHWEQYF. The CDR3 DNA follows: TGTGCCAGCAGTTTGATCAGGGTCGGCCACTGGGAGCAGTACTTC.

This clone appeared a single time. The CDR3 loop reads CASSEEPGLPWEQYF. In DNA form, the CDR3 reads TGCGCCAGCAGCGAGGAGCCGGGACTTCCCTGGGAGCAGTACTTC. The chain has TRBV5-1 and TRBJ2-7; weak D call: TRBD2 (6 bases). Germline V CDR1 and CDR2: SGHRS, YFSETQ. V lost 4 bases and J lost 7, with 21 bases in between. The CDR3 runs to 15 residues.

The chain couples TRBV5-4 to TRBJ2-2, with TRBD2 as a possible D gene (7 bases). Germline V gives CDR1 SGHNT, CDR2 YYREEE (reference sequence). The CDR3 length is 17 residues. V dropped 0 bases and J dropped 6 bases, with 18 bases sitting between them. CDR3 DNA sequence: TGTGCCAGCAGCTTGGCCAGGGGCGGGAGAGGCGCCGGGGAGCTGTTTTTT. Translated: CASSLARGGRGAGELFF. Full variable domain (remainder filled in from reference TRBV5-4 and TRBJ2-2): ETGVTQSPTHLIKTRGQQVTLRCSSQSGHNTVSWYQQALGQGPQFIFQYYREEENGRGNFPPRFSGLQFPNYSSELNVNALELDDSALYLCASSLARGGRGAGELFFGEGSRLTVL.

This chain links TRBV5-1 with TRBJ2-7, with D tentatively TRBD2 (6 bases). This CDR3 region has 17 residues. V was shortened by 1 base and J by 2 bases, with 19 bases between the two germline ends. Germline CDR1 and CDR2: SGHRS and YFSETQ. The CDR3, as DNA: TGCGCCAGCAGCTTGAATAGCGGCAGACCCTCGACCTACGAGCAGTACTTC. The encoded protein is CASSLNSGRPSTYEQYF.

The chain carries TRBV6-5 and TRBJ2-7; 7 nucleotides line up with TRBD2. J was trimmed by 2 bases and V by 2 bases; bases with no gene match: 6. The CDR3 is made up of 15 amino acids. CDR1 is MNHEY, CDR2 SVGAGI, per germline. The CDR3 reads CASSYREAGAYEQYF. The CDR3 region has the DNA TGTGCCAGCAGTTACCGGGAGGCTGGGGCCTACGAGCAGTACTTC.

This chain connects TRBV4-3 to TRBJ1-5, with D possibly being TRBD1 (5 bases). V shed 0 bases and J shed 5 bases, with 11 bases lying between them. The germline gives CDR1 LGHNA, CDR2 YSLEER. This CDR3 region has 15 residues. Here the CDR3 DNA reads TGCGCCAGCAGCCAAGAAAGCGGGGGTTATCAGCCCCAGCATTTT. Amino acid sequence: CASSQESGGYQPQHF.

This chain connects TRBV19 to TRBJ2-1; 7 bases are shared with TRBD2. The CDR3 has 14 residues. Germline V CDR1 and CDR2: LNHDA, SQIVND (reference sequence). J was trimmed by 2 bases and V by 6 bases; bases with no gene match: 4. CDR3 protein: CASRTRGTYNEQFF. Written as DNA, the CDR3 is TGTGCCAGTAGGACGCGGGGGACCTACAATGAGCAGTTCTTC.

The chain joins TRBV7-8 to TRBJ1-2; D is perhaps TRBD1 (6 bases). The germline V and J ends were trimmed by 5 bases and 4 bases, with 8 bases remaining between them. This CDR3 spans 12 amino acids. Germline V gives CDR1 SGHVS, CDR2 FQNEAQ. The CDR3: CASSRDTYGYTF. The CDR3 bases are TGTGCCAGCAGCCGGGACACCTATGGCTACACCTTC.

The chain employs TRBV18 and TRBJ2-3, with 15 bases fitting TRBD2. The ends lost 5 bases at V and 4 bases at J; junction bases unmatched: 10. The germline V gene has CDR1 KGHSH and CDR2 LQKENI. The CDR3 length is 18 residues. The CDR3 loop is CASSADGLAGGQPDTQYF. The CDR3 DNA sequence: TGTGCCAGCTCAGCAGACGGACTAGCGGGGGGGCAGCCAGATACGCAGTATTTT.

The chain combines TRBV7-2 with TRBJ1-1; D not certain. The germline CDR1 and CDR2 sequences are SGHTA and FQGNSA. The CDR3 sequence is 12 residues long. Trimming removed 2 bases at V and 4 bases at J, with 5 bases between. The CDR3 coding sequence is TGTGCCAGCAGCTTACTAGGCACTGAAGCTTTCTTT. It codes for CASSLLGTEAFF.

The J gene is TRBJ1-2, the V gene TRBV29-1; 9 bases fit TRBD1. V gave up 3 bases and J gave up 5 bases; unmatched junction bases: 10. The CDR3 length is 15 residues. Germline values: CDR1 SQVTM, CDR2 ANQGSEA. The CDR3 nucleotides are TGCAGCGTTGATAATAAACAGGGGGCGCATTATGGCTACACCTTC. It encodes CSVDNKQGAHYGYTF. The full variable domain, with the rest looked up from reference TRBV29-1 and TRBJ1-2, is SAVISQKPSRDICQRGTSLTIQCQVDSQVTMMFWYRQQPGQSLTLIATANQGSEATYESGFVIDKFPISRPNLTFSTLTVSNMSPEDSSIYLCSVDNKQGAHYGYTFGSGTRLTVV.

V and J are TRBV28 and TRBJ1-1; possible D gene TRBD1, 5 bases. Germline lookup yields CDR1 MDHEN and CDR2 SYDVKM. Trimming pared 4 bases from V and 5 bases from J, leaving 17 bases between. The CDR3 spans 15 residues. In DNA form, the CDR3 reads TGTGCCAGCAGTTCTAATGGGGAGGGGCGGACTGAAGCTTTCTTT. This gives the protein CASSSNGEGRTEAFF.